The clone carrying this T cell receptor beta chain was detected a few times. As yet, its antigen is unknown. Then a second PCR, running about 6 to 11 cycles, was carried out with a sample-barcoded 5' primer and a J-beta primer mix. Each CDR3 protein is one row after TCRdb ran MiXCR on the 5' RACE reads. Of over 1,500,000 distinct CDR3 sequences in the sample, roughly two fifths are singletons; the top ten hold roughly 23%. CDR1 is SQVTM and CDR2 is ANQGSEA in the germline V gene. CDR3 length: 13 amino acids. Unmatched junction bases numbered 3, after V lost 6 bases and J lost 2 bases. This entry is derived from a study of blood T cells in healthy people across ages. Study results and caveats: There was a strong correlation between TCR beta diversity and naive T cell percentage. PBMCs went unsorted, and a conclusive naive versus antigen-experienced comparison was therefore prevented.

The receptor comes from a human donor in good health. The V and J genes are TRBV29-1 and TRBJ1-5, with 8 bases fitting TRBD1. Sequencing was done on a sample of blood. The CDR3: CSVDREGNQPQHF. CDR3 coding DNA: TGCAGCGTGGACAGGGAGGGCAATCAGCCCCAGCATTTT. Variable domain in full (rest from reference TRBV29-1 and TRBJ1-5): SAVISQKPSRDICQRGTSLTIQCQVDSQVTMMFWYRQQPGQSLTLIATANQGSEATYESGFVIDKFPISRPNLTFSTLTVSNMSPEDSSIYLCSVDREGNQPQHFGDGTRLSIL.